This T cell receptor (beta chain) was retrieved from a study of blood T cells in healthy people across ages (dated by TCRdb to about 2015). For context, the study as a whole: In model experiments, template switching captured about one uniquely barcoded TCR beta cDNA molecule for every two T cells. The study measured age-related changes in TCR beta repertoire diversity using deep sequencing normalized with unique cDNA molecular identifiers. The donors were split into four age groups: young (average 16 years), middle-aged (more than 35), aged (roughly 68) and long-lived (over 75). The study analyzed two additional independent replicas of 1 million unique cDNA reads from the same blood draw for two donors, one aged 18 to 29 and one aged 80 or older.

Relative to germline, V is 0 bases shorter and J is 2 bases shorter, with 9 bases between their ends. CDR1 is given as SGDLS and CDR2 as YYNGEE, both from the germline V gene. Counted from cysteine to phenylalanine, this CDR3 has 14 amino acids. Of all the DNA, just the CDR3 is kept, 42 bases in frame from base 1. The library was generated by 5' RACE. Sequencing used an Illumina HiSeq 2500. A second PCR of about 6 to 11 cycles was run with a J-beta primer mix and a sample-barcoded 5' primer. A unique molecular identifier was introduced onto each TCR beta cDNA molecule by a template-switch 5' adaptor carrying 12 random nucleotides. Each sample yielded at least 3 million CDR3-containing paired-end reads. First-strand cDNA was synthesized from all RNA with the Mint cDNA synthesis kit, primed by a TRBC-specific oligonucleotide. After uracil-DNA glycosylase treatment, a first 18-cycle PCR used universal primers M1SS and BC2_uni_R on all cDNA. As for the authors' bioinformatics: Normalization of each sample was performed by random selection of 1 million high-quality reads, each carrying a distinct molecular identifier. Reads with shared molecular identifiers were discarded instead of being binned into consensus sequences. MiTCR, with a Q25 quality threshold and the strictest error-elimination algorithm, was used for CDR3 identification, clonotype clustering and error correction. A nonparametric unseen species model with Euler transformation was used to estimate a lower bound on total TCR beta diversity. TCRdb trimmed public reads at Q25 via fastp, called clones via MiXCR and kept in-frame beta chains. CDR3 protein duplicates are merged, each entry listing the most common genes and DNA. TCRdb, not the original authors, processed these V and J calls. The sample profile shows about 930,000 distinct CDR3 sequences; 29% of them were found once. The ten top clones hold about 9.4% of the sample.

This clonotype has at least ten counts. Its antigen is not yet known. Base qualities are missing; no much larger clone stands one base away. General findings and caveats noted by the study authors: Observed TCR beta diversity per million T cells fell roughly linearly with age, and a significant reduction was already apparent by age about 43. The CMV infection status of donors was not known, potentially confounding age-related changes in expanded clonotypes. The long-lived group showed more naive CD4+ T cells, fewer expanded clones and increased TCR diversity than the aged group, suggesting age selection. Observed TCR beta diversity correlated strongly with the percentage of naive T cells measured by flow cytometry. Because profiling used bulk unsorted PBMCs, naive and antigen-experienced compartments could not be compared conclusively. Estimates of total diversity based on one million sequenced T cells were considered lower bounds and underestimates.

Systemically healthy Caucasian individuals from Russia, about 38 in total and aged roughly 6 to 100 years, were included as donors. Around 10 milliliters of peripheral blood were drawn from each donor into EDTA-treated Vacutainer tubes. Ficoll-Paque density-gradient centrifugation was used to isolate PBMCs, with at least 6.5 million per sample. Total RNA, at least 6 micrograms per sample, was extracted from PBMCs with Trizol reagent. For every donor, an aliquot of PBMCs went through flow cytometry to measure the percentages of naive CD45RAhigh/CD27high T cells. These same data were also listed under a study on T cells of mothers and their children. The second study's paper adds: Donors were nine systemically healthy Caucasian individuals: three mothers and their six children. cDNA synthesis consumed the entire amount of extracted RNA, loaded at about 1.5 ug RNA in each 15 ul reaction. In the second PCR, the M1S primer introduced both the sample barcodes and 2-4 random nucleotides. Each mother yielded over 9.5 million TCR beta CDR3 reads and each child 3 million or so reads. Thymic selection similarly shapes TCR recombination output in related and unrelated pairs, with minor effect from inherited differences. Normalized repertoire overlap was always slightly but never significantly higher in related than unrelated mother-child pairs. No persistent microchimeric T cell clones were found, with a detection sensitivity of approximately 100 clones per million clonotypes. The study used deep NGS to compare TCR beta repertoires of mothers and children, seeking features distinguishing related mother-child pairs from unrelated individuals. On average, the children were approximately 11 +/- 4 years old, while the mothers were about 40 +/- 4 years old. After adapter ligation with NEBNext reagents, the libraries were sequenced on Illumina HiSeq 2000 with 100+100 nt paired-end reads. To prevent cross-contamination, the mother and child libraries were prepared a month apart and were sequenced in separate runs. Each donor had between 500,000 and 2,000,000 distinct TCR beta clonotypes identified. Naive TCR beta clonotypes were estimated from low-frequency clonotypes matched to each donor's FACS-determined naive share, without sorting.

The chain joins TRBV9 to TRBJ2-7, with the identity of the D gene unclear. This sequence originates from a woman between 40 and 50 years old in good health. Sequencing input: blood. The nucleotides read TGTGCCAGCAGCGTAGAGTACAGTACCTACGAGCAGTACTTC. Translated, it gives CASSVEYSTYEQYF.